This TCR beta chain was sequenced for a study of blood T cell repertoires in COVID-19. Unmatched junction bases numbered 2, after V lost 6 bases and J lost 4 bases. The CDR3 sequence is 12 residues long. The germline gives CDR1 MDHEN, CDR2 SYDVKM. This clone has a single count. The repertoire was sequenced with immunoSEQ multiplex PCR; TCRdb's copy has only in-frame clones and lacks some. The profile covers about 180,000 clones, with about 72% appearing a single time and roughly 17% taken by the ten largest. This sequence joins TRBV28 and TRBJ1-2; TRBD1 aligns across 7 bases. This TCR came from a woman between 45 and 60 years old who had recovered from COVID-19. Sequenced: PBMCs or T cells enriched from blood (not recorded which). CDR3 in amino acids: CASRQGSYGYTF. The CDR3 DNA is TGTGCCAGCAGACAGGGGAGCTATGGCTACACCTTC.